These 12 T cell receptor beta chains were sequenced from one sample in a study of Ad26.COV2.S vaccination and SARS-CoV-2 variants. The table came from immunoSEQ multiplex PCR; TCRdb's copy has only in-frame clones and leaves some out. The table records 300,000 to 400,000 clones, around 87% of them present only once. Treatment given: 15 to 20 received Ad26.COV2.S at low or high dose, single or two shots; roughly 5 received placebo; per-sample allocation not given. Samples came from day 63 after the first vaccine or placebo injection. The specimen was peripheral blood, collected in a trial of Ad26.COV2.S vaccine versus placebo. These TCRs come from a person between 18 and 60 years old who received the Ad26.COV2.S COVID-19 vaccine or a placebo.

The rearrangement uses TRBV5-4 and TRBJ2-1; D is possibly TRBD1 (6 bases). This CDR3 is 17 amino acids long. Germline V CDR1 and CDR2: SGHNT, YYREEE (reference sequence). V lost 4 bases, J lost 6 bases, and 23 bases lay in between. In DNA form, the CDR3 reads TGTGCCAGCAGCCCGTGGAGAGGGACAAGGTGGGGCAATGAGCAGTTCTTC. This encodes CASSPWRGTRWGNEQFF.

The rearrangement joins TRBV15 to TRBJ1-2; TRBD1 agrees at 7 bases. The germline V gene encodes CDR1 LNHNV and CDR2 YYDKDF (reference sequence). This CDR3 region has 12 residues. Trimming took 6 bases from V and 6 from J; bases not matched to a gene: 4. The CDR3 sequence is CATRRQGHGYTF. DNA for the CDR3: TGTGCCACCAGGCGACAGGGCCATGGCTACACCTTC.

Remarks on this clone: One junction end disagrees with the germline gene, perhaps due to a read error. The rearrangement links TRBV7-9 to TRBJ2-5, with 10 bases that match TRBD2. The germline V gene has CDR1 SEHNR and CDR2 FQNEAQ (reference sequence). CDR3 length: 15 residues. CDR3 residues: CASSLGSGGAEIQYF. The CDR3 nucleotides read TGTGCCAGCAGCTTAGGGAGCGGGGGGGCAGAGATCCAGTACTTC.

The rearrangement uses TRBV19 and TRBJ2-5, with D possibly being TRBD1 (5 bases). This CDR3 contains 14 residues. Germline values: CDR1 LNHDA, CDR2 SQIVND (reference sequence). V was trimmed by 8 bases and J by 1 base, leaving 14 bases between them. The CDR3 reads CASSQGWGQETQYF. The CDR3 coding sequence is TGTGCCAGTTCCCAGGGTTGGGGCCAAGAGACCCAGTACTTC. Drawing the rest from reference TRBV19 and TRBJ2-5, the complete variable domain is DGGITQSPKYLFRKEGQNVTLSCEQNLNHDAMYWYRQDPGQGLRLIYYSQIVNDFQKGDIAEGYSVSREKKESFPLTVTSAQKNPTAFYLCASSQGWGQETQYFGPGTRLLVL.

This sequence joins TRBV19 and TRBJ1-4; D unresolved. Germline-derived CDR1 and CDR2 are LNHDA and SQIVND (reference sequence). Deletions cut 2 bases from V and 4 bases from J, with 5 bases between. The CDR3 consists of 13 residues. The CDR3 coding sequence is TGTGCCAGTAGTATATCTCTTAATGAAAAACTGTTTTTT. It encodes CASSISLNEKLFF.

The chain employs TRBV12-3 or TRBV12-4 and TRBJ2-3; D remains unclear. The CDR3 runs 13 residues. V lost 1 base and J lost 4, with 6 bases in between. The CDR3 DNA follows: TGTGCCAGCAGTTTAGGGGTAGCAGATACGCAGTATTTT. It yields the protein CASSLGVADTQYF.

The chain employs TRBV18 and TRBJ1-2, with D hard to call. CDR1 and CDR2 (germline): KGHSH, LQKENI. The CDR3 covers 16 residues. V lost 2 bases and J 2 bases, leaving 15 bases between the germline ends. The CDR3 DNA sequence: TGTGCCAGCTCACCAAAGGGCCAGGTGCTCAACTATGGCTACACCTTC. It is translated as CASSPKGQVLNYGYTF.

Notes on this clone: The sample holds other DNA sequences that translate to the same CDR3. This sequence joins TRBV7-2 and TRBJ1-6; D ambiguous. The CDR3 is made up of 14 amino acids. V shed 1 base and J shed 7 bases, with 8 bases lying between them. Germline assignment: CDR1 SGHTA and CDR2 FQGNSA. The CDR3 sequence: CASSLGPRNSPLHF. DNA for the CDR3: TGTGCCAGCAGCTTAGGCCCAAGGAATTCACCCCTCCACTTT. The complete variable domain, with remaining parts taken from reference TRBV7-2 and TRBJ1-6, reads GAGVSQSPSNKVTEKGKDVELRCDPISGHTALYWYRQSLGQGLEFLIYFQGNSAPDKSGLPSDRFSAERTGGSVSTLTIQRTQQEDSAVYLCASSLGPRNSPLHFGNGTRLTVT.

As DNA, the CDR3 is TGTGCCAGTCGTAAATCGGGGGGCGTCTCCTACGAGCAGTACTTC. Translating gives CASRKSGGVSYEQYF. This chain connects TRBV19 to TRBJ2-7, with D possibly being TRBD2 (7 bases). From germline, CDR1 is LNHDA and CDR2 SQIVND (reference sequence). V lost 8 bases and J lost 0, with 17 bases in between. This CDR3 is built from 15 residues.

The chain combines TRBV7-2 with TRBJ1-3, with D tentatively TRBD1 (6 bases). Trimming removed 5 bases from V and 4 bases from J, with 15 bases in between. CDR3 length: 15 residues. Germline V gene data show CDR1 as SGHTA and CDR2 as FQGNSA. CDR3 nucleotide sequence: TGTGCCAGCAGCCCCTCCGGGGGGGCCGGAAACACCATATATTTT. Translation: CASSPSGGAGNTIYF.

The chain recombines TRBV12-3 or TRBV12-4 with TRBJ1-4; no clear D gene. This CDR3 is built from 13 residues. V was cut by 2 bases and J by 7 bases, with 8 bases left in between. Here the CDR3 DNA reads TGTGCCAGCAGTTTAATCGAGTTTGAAAAACTGTTTTTT. It translates to CASSLIEFEKLFF.

V usage is TRBV6-5 and J usage is TRBJ2-1, with D tentatively TRBD2 (6 bases). V shed 7 bases and J shed 2 bases, with 12 bases lying between them. This CDR3 comprises 14 residues. Germline V gene sequence: CDR1 MNHEY, CDR2 SVGAGI. CDR3 in amino acids: CASTSGGTYNEQFF. The DNA for the CDR3 is TGTGCCAGCACGAGTGGGGGGACCTACAATGAGCAGTTCTTC.